This T cell receptor (beta chain) was obtained from a study of blood T cell repertoires in COVID-19. The participants were between roughly 18 and 89 years old and came from about two dozen US areas. Participant-given clinical history determined each cohort assignment. The germline V gene encodes CDR1 SEHNR and CDR2 FQNEAQ (reference sequence). The CDR3 extends over 15 amino acids. With V trimmed by 1 base and J by 6 bases, 6 bases remained unmatched. Produced via immunoSEQ multiplex PCR; TCRdb's table is partial and in-frame only. Seen here are 300,000 to 450,000 clones, approximately 92% observed once, and the top ten hold about 1%.

The rearrangement uses TRBV7-9 and TRBJ2-1; TRBD2 matches at 7 bases. The sample taken for sequencing was PBMCs or T cells enriched from blood (not recorded which). This clonotype was obtained from a man aged 18 to 29 who had recovered from COVID-19. The CDR3 region has the DNA TGTGCCAGCAGCTTAGAGGGTAGGGAGGGCAATGAGCAGTTCTTC. Translated, it gives CASSLEGREGNEQFF.